A single sample is the source of the 4 T cell receptor beta chains below, sequenced in a study of T cell responses to AZD1222 COVID-19 vaccine. Assay used: immunoSEQ multiplex PCR; TCRdb lists only in-frame clones, some missing. This sample carries approximately 140,000 clones, 90% to 95% of them seen once, and the ten largest clones take roughly 1.3%. The sample in question was peripheral blood, obtained on day 0 of AZD1222 vaccination. All receptors come from an adult in good health.

The chain links TRBV7-9 to TRBJ1-1; D not certain. The ends were cut back, 2 bases at V and 5 bases at J, with 12 bases in the middle. The germline CDR1 and CDR2 sequences are SEHNR and FQNEAQ (reference sequence). This CDR3 has 14 amino acids. The CDR3 sequence: CASSLSGRRTEAFF. The DNA for the CDR3 is TGTGCCAGCAGCTTATCCGGCAGAAGGACTGAAGCTTTCTTT.

The V gene is TRBV11-2, the J gene TRBJ2-1; D might be TRBD2 (7 bases). Trimming took 1 base from V and 3 from J, leaving 10 bases between them. The CDR3 extends over 15 amino acids. CDR1 and CDR2 from the germline V gene are SGHAT and FQNNGV. In nucleotides, the CDR3 is TGTGCCAGCAGCTTAGTGCGGGGGCGCTACAATGAGCAGTTCTTC. It yields the protein CASSLVRGRYNEQFF.

The chain joins TRBV25-1 to TRBJ2-5, with D perhaps being TRBD1 or TRBD2 (6 bases each). Germline assignment: CDR1 MGHDK and CDR2 SYGVNS. The CDR3 has 14 residues. Trimming cost V 3 bases and J 3 bases, with 11 bases left between them. CDR3: CASSDTRGEETQYF. CDR3 sequence (DNA): TGTGCCAGCAGTGACACGAGGGGGGAAGAGACCCAGTACTTC.

This rearrangement joins TRBV29-1 to TRBJ1-6; D is unclear. CDR1 and CDR2 (germline): SQVTM, ANQGSEA. The CDR3 spans 13 residues. With 7 bases removed from V and 10 bases from J, the gap between germline ends came to 17 bases. The CDR3 region is CSAALPGGSPLHF. The CDR3 DNA follows: TGCAGCGCCGCCCTCCCAGGTGGGTCACCCCTCCACTTT.